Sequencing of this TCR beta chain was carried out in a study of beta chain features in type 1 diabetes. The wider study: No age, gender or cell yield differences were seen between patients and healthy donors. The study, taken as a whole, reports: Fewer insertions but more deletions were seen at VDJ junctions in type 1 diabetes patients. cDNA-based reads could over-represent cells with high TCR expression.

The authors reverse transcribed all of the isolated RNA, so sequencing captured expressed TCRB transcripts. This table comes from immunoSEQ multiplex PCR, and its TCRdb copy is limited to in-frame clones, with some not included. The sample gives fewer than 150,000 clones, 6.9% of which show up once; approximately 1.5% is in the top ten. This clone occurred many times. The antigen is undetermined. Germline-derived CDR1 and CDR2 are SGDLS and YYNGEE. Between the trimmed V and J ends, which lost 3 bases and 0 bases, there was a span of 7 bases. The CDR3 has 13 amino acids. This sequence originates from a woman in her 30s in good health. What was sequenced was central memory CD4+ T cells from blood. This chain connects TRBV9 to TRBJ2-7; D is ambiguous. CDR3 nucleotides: TGTGCCAGCAGCGCCACTGCCTCCTACGAGCAGTACTTC. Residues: CASSATASYEQYF.